This T cell receptor beta chain stems from a study of beta chain features in type 1 diabetes. Study in general: There was similarity between patients and healthy donors in age, gender and cell yields. Study results and limitations: The VDJ junctions of type 1 diabetes patients carried fewer insertions and more deletions. Shortening that was moderate but significant affected the TCRB CDR3s of Type 1 diabetes patients in all four CD4+ subsets.

The isolated RNA, all of it, was reverse transcribed, so expressed TCRB transcripts were what got sequenced. The average read count of naive, central memory and regulatory T cell samples was approximately 4 million. The protocol was immunoSEQ multiplex PCR, while the TCRdb copy is restricted to in-frame clones and leaves out a portion. The sample contains about 160,000 clones, 7.5% to 10% of which appear only once. For this clone: Its matching antigen is unknown.

With 5 bases removed from V and 5 bases from J, the gap between germline ends came to 15 bases. CDR1 and CDR2 (germline): MNHEY, SVGAGI. The length of the CDR3 is 14 residues. The J gene is TRBJ1-1, the V gene TRBV6-5; maybe TRBD1 (5 bases). The receptor was derived from a young woman in good health. The sample was central memory CD4+ T cells from blood. DNA for the CDR3: TGTGCCAGCAGTAGTCAGGGAAAGGATACTGAAGCTTTCTTT. Translating gives CASSSQGKDTEAFF.